The following is a TCR beta chain sequence with its context. The antigen is unknown. PBMC libraries mostly used about 450 ng of input genomic DNA, with six replicates per sample. TCRdb's table, derived via immunoSEQ multiplex PCR, lists solely in-frame clones and lacks some. In the table there are roughly 15,000 clones, approximately 73% of which are singletons. Time point specified: after neoadjuvant nivolumab, at surgical resection. The data are from a study of neoadjuvant anti-PD-1 for oral cavity cancer. At the level of the study: Around day 43, patients without progression received a fourth nivolumab dose before surgery.

Notes on the study in general: After neoadjuvant nivolumab, PBMC T cell clonality was significantly higher in non-responders than responders. With three patients per group, TCR findings need larger cohorts.

The input for sequencing was PBMCs, taken after nivolumab (anti-PD-1) treatment. The TCR was taken from a person aged 40-85 years with oral cavity squamous cell carcinoma.

CDR3 bases: TGTGCCTGCGGGGGCGCTAGCGGGGGTAAGACCCAGTACTTC. This gives the protein CACGGASGGKTQYF. The chain has TRBV30 and TRBJ2-5, with 10 bases aligning to TRBD2. From germline, CDR1 is GTSNPN and CDR2 SVGIG (reference sequence). The CDR3 consists of 14 residues. The junction had 10 bases not matched to a gene; V was cut back by 6 bases and J by 6 bases.